One and the same sample provided the 13 T cell receptor beta chains below, sequenced in a study of technical replicates of blood from a handful of donors. Sequencing used immunoSEQ multiplex PCR; TCRdb keeps in-frame clones, though not all of them. The table lists about 70,000 clones, around 97% of them singletons. The sample taken for sequencing was T cells isolated from PBMCs. The receptors originated from a human donor in good health.

This clone was seen just once. This sequence joins TRBV9 and TRBJ2-5; 11 nucleotides line up with TRBD1. Trimming removed 0 bases from V and 4 bases from J; junction bases left unmatched: 5. The CDR3 sequence is 16 residues long. Germline V gene sequence: CDR1 SGDLS, CDR2 YYNGEE. Here the CDR3 reads CASSVAGQGVGETQYF. CDR3 DNA sequence: TGTGCCAGCAGCGTAGCGGGACAGGGGGTTGGAGAGACCCAGTACTTC.

The chain recombines TRBV7-8 with TRBJ1-2, with no clear D. Trimming shortened V by 6 bases and J by 2 bases, and 19 bases separated the two germline ends. This CDR3 has 16 residues. CDR1 is SGHVS and CDR2 is FQNEAQ in the germline V gene. CDR3 in amino acids: CASSPSRRAPNYGYTF. The CDR3 DNA is TGTGCCAGCAGTCCTTCAAGGCGGGCTCCCAACTATGGCTACACCTTC.

The rearrangement joins TRBV5-4 to TRBJ1-4, with TRBD1 as a possible D gene (6 bases). From germline, CDR1 is SGHNT and CDR2 YYREEE (reference sequence). The CDR3 is made up of 18 amino acids. V lost 4 bases to trimming and J lost 0 bases, with 19 bases between them. The CDR3 sequence: CASSAQNNRVATNEKLFF. CDR3 DNA: TGTGCCAGCAGCGCGCAAAATAACAGGGTTGCAACTAATGAAAAACTGTTTTTT.

As concerns this clone: One junction end disagrees with the germline gene, perhaps due to a read error. The chain joins TRBV13 to TRBJ1-1; no clear D gene. Per germline, CDR1 PRHDT and CDR2 FYEKMQ (reference sequence). This CDR3 spans 13 amino acids. CDR3 amino acids: CASTLGPGTEAFF. The CDR3 DNA sequence: TGTGCCAGCACCTTAGGGCCGGGCACTGAAGCTTTCTTT. The full variable domain, its missing parts supplied by reference TRBV13 and TRBJ1-1, is AAGVIQSPRHLIKEKRETATLKCYPIPRHDTVYWYQQGPGQDPQFLISFYEKMQSDKGSIPDRFSAQQFSDYHSELNMSSLELGDSALYFCASTLGPGTEAFFGQGTRLTVV.

This sequence joins TRBV6-5 and TRBJ1-2; D unclear. The germline gives CDR1 MNHEY, CDR2 SVGAGI. The CDR3 extends over 13 amino acids. V was pared by 6 bases and J by 9 bases, with 17 bases between. The CDR3 DNA reads TGTGCCAGCAGCACAACGACAAGGTGGCGCTACACCTTC. It encodes CASSTTTRWRYTF.

V and J are TRBV6-6 and TRBJ1-5; no firm D call. The CDR3 totals 14 residues. V was cut by 2 bases and J by 4 bases, with 9 bases left in between. Germline CDR1 and CDR2: MNHNY and SVGAGI (reference sequence). CDR3 DNA sequence: TGTGCCAGCAGTTACCGGGTCTTAAATCAGCCCCAGCATTTT. Translation gives CASSYRVLNQPQHF.

This clone was counted once. The rearrangement links TRBV29-1 to TRBJ1-2; tentative D call: TRBD1 (5 bases). V was pared by 5 bases and J by 5 bases, with 9 bases between. Per the germline V gene, CDR1 is SQVTM and CDR2 is ANQGSEA. CDR3 length equals 11 residues. The CDR3 loop reads CSVRTGYGYTF. CDR3 coding DNA: TGCAGCGTTCGAACAGGTTATGGCTACACCTTC.

J is TRBJ2-7 and V is TRBV27; tentatively, D is TRBD1 (5 bases). CDR1 is MNHEY and CDR2 is SMNVEV in the germline V gene (reference sequence). This CDR3 comprises 14 residues. V lost 3 bases and J 3 bases, leaving 12 bases between the germline ends. CDR3: CASSFGAGDYEQYF. In DNA form, the CDR3 reads TGTGCCAGCAGTTTTGGGGCAGGAGACTACGAGCAGTACTTC.

The chain recombines TRBV12-5 with TRBJ1-5; D gene ambiguous. Germline V gene lookup returns CDR1 LGHNT and CDR2 FRNRAP. CDR3 length: 14 residues. Trimming shortened V by 0 bases and J by 7 bases, and 10 bases separated the two germline ends. In DNA, the CDR3 is TGTGCTAGTGGTTTGGTCCCAGTAAACCAGCCCCAGCATTTT. Translation gives CASGLVPVNQPQHF.

The J gene is TRBJ1-2, the V gene TRBV7-2; the D gene is possibly TRBD1 (5 bases). Germline V gene data show CDR1 as SGHTA and CDR2 as FQGNSA. This CDR3 is built from 13 residues. The V end lost 5 bases, the J end lost 3 bases, and 10 bases lay between the germline ends. CDR3 residues: CASSGGVDYGYTF. The CDR3 DNA follows: TGTGCCAGCAGCGGAGGGGTGGACTATGGCTACACCTTC.

V usage is TRBV29-1 and J usage is TRBJ2-1; D may be TRBD2 (7 bases). Germline CDR1 SQVTM, CDR2 ANQGSEA. This CDR3 is built from 14 residues. Trimming removed 4 bases at V and 4 bases at J, with 14 bases between. DNA of the CDR3: TGCAGCGTTGTGTTCGGGGGGCCATACAATGAGCAGTTCTTC. Translating gives CSVVFGGPYNEQFF.

The chain recombines TRBV5-5 with TRBJ1-2; 10 nucleotides line up with TRBD1. This CDR3 is built from 12 residues. Germline CDR1 reads SGHKS; CDR2 reads YYEKEE (reference sequence). Unmatched junction bases numbered 3, after V lost 5 bases and J lost 8 bases. CDR3 sequence (DNA): TGTGCCAGCAGGGGGACAGGGGACGGCTACACCTTC. This translates into CASRGTGDGYTF.

The V and J genes are TRBV27 and TRBJ2-7; 10 bases line up with TRBD1. The CDR3 totals 18 residues. Trimming cost V 5 bases and J 0 bases; bases outside gene matches: 13. Germline CDR1 reads MNHEY; CDR2 reads SMNVEV (reference sequence). The CDR3 DNA follows: TGTGCCAGCAGTCCACATTTACCGGGACAGGGGCTCTCCTACGAGCAGTACTTC. The encoded protein is CASSPHLPGQGLSYEQYF.